These T cell receptor beta chains were read from a single sample in a study of shared clonotypes between healthy human individuals. Generated by immunoSEQ multiplex PCR, the TCRdb table keeps only in-frame clones and is missing some. Of millions of clones detected, roughly 94% appear once; the ten largest clones hold 0.9% to 1.3%. Source material: naive CD8+ T cells sorted from blood. The source is a man aged 18-30 years in good health. Each CDR3 is given without its conserved first and last residue.

>TRBV7-9|TRBJ2-2
ASSYADRGIAGELF
>TRBV30|TRBJ1-3
AWSMLGLPSGNTIY
>TRBV5-4|TRBJ1-4
ASSFGGEGTNEKLF
>TRBV4-3|TRBJ2-7
ASSQDRDYEQY
>TRBV10-3|TRBJ2-7
AISWDRSYEQY
>TRBV2|TRBJ2-1
ASSAGQGNNEQF
>TRBV28|TRBJ2-1
ASSLLSAYNEQF
>TRBV2|TRBJ2-7
ASSDQVAVREQY
>TRBV9|TRBJ1-5
ASSVEGTGNQPQH
>TRBV5-1|TRBJ2-7
ASSLGRTYEQY
>TRBV1|TRBJ1-2
TTSLTGGKYGYT